The T cell receptor (beta chain) described here comes from a study of blood T cell repertoires in COVID-19. Background on the study: Nucleic acid was either cDNA or gDNA, and it came from T cells, B-cell-depleted T cells, or PBMCs.

The table came from immunoSEQ multiplex PCR; TCRdb's copy has only in-frame clones and leaves some out. The repertoire holds about 57,000 clones, with more than 75% as singletons. This clonotype was sampled from an elderly woman with acute or convalescent COVID-19. The sequencing input was peripheral blood.

CDR3 protein: CASSLMGGQGRMNTEAFF. The DNA for the CDR3 is TGTGCCAGCAGCTTAATGGGGGGGCAGGGGAGGATGAACACTGAAGCTTTCTTT. The chain carries TRBV7-2 and TRBJ1-1; maybe TRBD1 (6 bases). Germline CDR1 reads SGHTA; CDR2 reads FQGNSA. The V end lost 2 bases, the J end lost 0 bases, and 19 bases lay between the germline ends. This CDR3 spans 18 amino acids.